Each of the 8 T cell receptor beta chains below was sequenced from the same sample in a study of T cell changes during pregnancy in multiple sclerosis (dated by TCRdb to about 2019). Libraries were constructed by the immunoSEQ multiplex PCR assay. The immuneACCESS repertoire file appears here via TCRdb, limited to in-frame rearrangements. These files lack a portion of the clones; in checked studies, under half of the deficit traces to unresolved V genes, and the cause of the others is not known. The table for this sample lists roughly 110,000 clones; about 89% of them were counted only once. The top ten clonotypes cover roughly 1.6% of the sample. The source was peripheral blood, collected before pregnancy. The receptors originated from a female donor with multiple sclerosis, enrolled in a pregnancy study.

This chain uses TRBV5-6 with TRBJ2-5, with TRBD1 as a possible D gene (7 bases). CDR3 size: 15 residues. V gave up 1 base and J gave up 4 bases, with 14 bases separating them. Germline CDR1 SGHDT, CDR2 YYEEEE. The CDR3 bases are TGTGCCAGCAGCTTGAACGGTCAGGGGGGAGAGACCCAGTACTTC. It encodes CASSLNGQGGETQYF.

The CDR3 spells CASATGGTAGELFF. The CDR3 nucleotides are TGTGCCAGCGCTACAGGGGGCACGGCCGGGGAGCTGTTTTTT. The V gene is TRBV7-9, the J gene TRBJ2-2; 9 bases align to TRBD1. J was trimmed by 6 bases and V by 8 bases; bases with no gene match: 7. The germline V gene encodes CDR1 SEHNR and CDR2 FQNEAQ (reference sequence). This CDR3 comprises 14 residues. The entire variable domain, with the rest obtained from reference TRBV7-9 and TRBJ2-2, is as follows: DTGVSQNPRHKITKRGQNVTFRCDPISEHNRLYWYRQTLGQGPEFLTYFQNEAQLEKSRLLSDRFSAERPKGSFSTLEIQRTEQGDSAMYLCASATGGTAGELFFGEGSRLTVL.

CDR3 loop: CASSQVPGANQPQHF. For the CDR3, the DNA is TGCGCCAGCAGCCAAGTACCAGGGGCCAATCAGCCCCAGCATTTT. The chain links TRBV4-1 to TRBJ1-5; the D gene is possibly TRBD1 (6 bases). The CDR3 is 15 amino acids. Germline-derived CDR1 and CDR2 are MGHRA and YSYEKL. Trimming took off 1 base at V and 3 bases at J, with 10 bases between the two ends.

V usage is TRBV5-5 and J usage is TRBJ2-7, with TRBD1 identical over 9 bases. The trim removed 3 bases at V and 6 bases at J, leaving 4 bases unmatched. The CDR3 sequence is 13 residues long. CDR1 and CDR2 from the germline V gene are SGHKS and YYEKEE (reference sequence). The CDR3 DNA reads TGTGCCAGCAGCTCCGGGACAGGGTCCGAGCAGTACTTC. Encoded protein: CASSSGTGSEQYF.

The V and J genes are TRBV29-1 and TRBJ1-1; the D gene is possibly TRBD1 (6 bases). V lost 3 bases and J lost 4, with 9 bases in between. The CDR3 length is 12 residues. Germline V gene sequence: CDR1 SQVTM, CDR2 ANQGSEA. The CDR3 reads CSVDRGRTEAFF. CDR3 sequence (DNA): TGCAGCGTTGACAGGGGACGCACTGAAGCTTTCTTT.

CDR3 protein: CASQGTSGGPNQETQYF. The CDR3, as DNA: TGCGCCAGCCAGGGCACATCGGGGGGGCCGAATCAAGAGACCCAGTACTTC. The chain carries TRBV5-1 and TRBJ2-5; TRBD2 aligns across 8 bases. The CDR3 is 17 amino acids. After removal of 7 bases from V and 2 bases from J, the junction contained 16 bases not matched to a gene. Per the germline V gene, CDR1 is SGHRS and CDR2 is YFSETQ. Together with reference TRBV5-1 and TRBJ2-5, the CDR3 gives the full variable domain: KAGVTQTPRYLIKTRGQQVTLSCSPISGHRSVSWYQQTPGQGLQFLFEYFSETQRNKGNFPGRFSGRQFSNSRSEMNVSTLELGDSALYLCASQGTSGGPNQETQYFGPGTRLLVL.

The rearrangement joins TRBV27 to TRBJ2-7, with 8 bases matching TRBD1. The CDR3 is 15 residues long. The J segment lost 4 bases and the V segment lost 5 bases, leaving 10 bases of the junction unmatched. CDR1 is MNHEY and CDR2 is SMNVEV in the germline V gene (reference sequence). In DNA form, the CDR3 reads TGTGCCAGCAGTCCCTCCGGACAGGGTAATTACGAGCAGTACTTC. Its protein product is CASSPSGQGNYEQYF.

The chain combines TRBV14 with TRBJ2-2, with D possibly matching TRBD2 (6 bases). CDR1 is SGHDN, CDR2 FVKESK, per germline. V was cut by 3 bases and J by 3 bases, with 11 bases left in between. CDR3 length equals 15 residues. CDR3 sequence (DNA): TGTGCCAGCAGCCACGGACTATCCTACACCGGGGAGCTGTTTTTT. Its protein product is CASSHGLSYTGELFF.